Each of the 11 T cell receptor beta chains below was sequenced from the same sample in a study of blood T cell repertoires in COVID-19. Clones were read by immunoSEQ multiplex PCR, and TCRdb kept only the in-frame ones, dropping some. The data hold under 200,000 clones, with roughly 90% observed a single time. Source material: peripheral blood. These receptors originate from a man between 50 and 59 years old with acute or convalescent COVID-19.

The table lists this clone with a few counts. The rearrangement links TRBV7-9 to TRBJ2-5, with 12 bases identical to TRBD2. This CDR3 is built from 17 residues. V lost 4 bases and J lost 5; bases outside the gene matches: 11. CDR1 is SEHNR, CDR2 FQNEAQ, per germline (reference sequence). The CDR3 sequence is CASSSSGGLAGGETQYF. The CDR3 DNA reads as TGTGCCAGCAGCTCCTCTGGGGGTCTAGCGGGAGGGGAGACCCAGTACTTC.

Only one count was recorded for this clone. The rearrangement joins TRBV5-1 to TRBJ2-2; 12 bases map to TRBD1. J lost 2 bases, V lost 3 bases, and 2 bases had no gene match. CDR1 SGHRS and CDR2 YFSETQ come from the germline V gene. This CDR3 region has 16 residues. Here the CDR3 reads CASSWGTGGNTGELFF. As DNA, the CDR3 is TGCGCCAGCAGCTGGGGGACAGGGGGCAACACCGGGGAGCTGTTTTTT. Using reference TRBV5-1 and TRBJ2-2 for the parts outside the CDR3, the full variable domain is KAGVTQTPRYLIKTRGQQVTLSCSPISGHRSVSWYQQTPGQGLQFLFEYFSETQRNKGNFPGRFSGRQFSNSRSEMNVSTLELGDSALYLCASSWGTGGNTGELFFGEGSRLTVL.

J is TRBJ2-4 and V is TRBV6-6; the D gene is possibly TRBD1 (6 bases). The CDR3 covers 15 residues. Trimming pared 5 bases from V and 0 bases from J, leaving 11 bases between. Germline CDR1 is MNHNY and CDR2 is SVGAGI (reference sequence). The CDR3 reads CASSRTELAKNIQYF. For the CDR3, the DNA is TGTGCCAGCAGTAGGACAGAACTAGCCAAAAACATTCAGTACTTC.

J is TRBJ2-5 and V is TRBV29-1; D is perhaps TRBD1 (5 bases). The CDR3 runs 14 residues. The V gene lost 2 bases and the J gene lost 0 bases, with 10 bases spanning the gap. Looked up from germline, CDR1 is SQVTM and CDR2 is ANQGSEA. The CDR3 nucleotides read TGCAGCGTTGAAAGAGCAGGGTACCAAGAGACCCAGTACTTC. It translates to CSVERAGYQETQYF.

The CDR3 region is CASSHRGETQYF. The CDR3 DNA is TGTGCCAGCAGCCATAGGGGGGAGACCCAGTACTTC. The chain joins TRBV7-8 to TRBJ2-5; TRBD1 might be the D (6 bases). This CDR3 region has 12 residues. Trimming removed 5 bases from V and 5 bases from J, with 9 bases in between. The germline V gene has CDR1 SGHVS and CDR2 FQNEAQ.

The chain is built from TRBV5-4 and TRBJ1-5; no definite D call. This CDR3 contains 12 residues. Per germline, CDR1 SGHNT and CDR2 YYREEE (reference sequence). Deletions cut 7 bases from V and 9 bases from J, with 14 bases between. CDR3 protein: CASADLAWPQHF. CDR3 coding DNA: TGTGCCAGCGCGGACCTAGCGTGGCCCCAGCATTTT.

The gene calls are TRBV7-2 and TRBJ2-2; 7 nucleotides agree with TRBD2. V shed 5 bases and J 2 bases; nucleotides not matched to a gene: 8. CDR1 is SGHTA, CDR2 FQGNSA, per germline. The CDR3 runs 16 residues. CDR3 in amino acids: CASSKQAGTNTGELFF. CDR3 in DNA: TGTGCCAGCAGCAAGCAAGCGGGGACCAACACCGGGGAGCTGTTTTTT.

The chain couples TRBV25-1 to TRBJ2-5; 9 positions match TRBD1. Trimming removed 6 bases from V and 4 bases from J; junction bases left unmatched: 9. Germline V gene data show CDR1 as MGHDK and CDR2 as SYGVNS. This CDR3 is 15 amino acids long. The CDR3 DNA reads as TGTGCCAGCAGGAGTGGACAGGGGATGAGAGAGACCCAGTACTTC. It codes for CASRSGQGMRETQYF.

The chain combines TRBV11-2 with TRBJ2-3; 9 bases agree with TRBD2. The CDR3 loop spans 15 amino acids. V gave up 0 bases and J gave up 6 bases; unmatched junction bases: 4. In germline, CDR1 is SGHAT, CDR2 FQNNGV. CDR3 DNA: TGTGCCAGCAGCTTAGAAGCTAGCGGGATGGATACGCAGTATTTT. Amino acids: CASSLEASGMDTQYF.

The chain carries TRBV18 and TRBJ2-7; 13 bases line up with TRBD2. The length of the CDR3 is 15 residues. Germline trimming cut 3 bases from V and 3 bases from J; bases unmatched to any gene: 2. In germline, CDR1 is KGHSH, CDR2 LQKENI. The CDR3 region is CASSPGTSGIYEQYF. CDR3 DNA: TGTGCCAGCTCACCCGGGACTAGCGGGATCTACGAGCAGTACTTC.

The gene calls are TRBV4-3 and TRBJ2-1; 10 bases fit TRBD2. Per the germline V gene, CDR1 is LGHNA and CDR2 is YSLEER. This CDR3 has 15 amino acids. V was clipped by 0 bases and J by 7 bases; unmatched bases: 3. The DNA for the CDR3 is TGCGCCAGCAGCCAAGATCCACTAGCGGGGAATGAGCAGTTCTTC. It is translated as CASSQDPLAGNEQFF.